Given below is one T cell receptor beta chain in context. Its antigen is unidentified. This entry is derived from a study of cytomegalovirus exposure and HLA in healthy donors. The study, taken as a whole, reports: Among the sequence variants, a highly shared cluster was likely an artifact of sequencing. Some TCR beta chains (roughly 160 of them) were listed as cytomegalovirus-associated. Reports indicate that TCR beta sequences accurately predicted the HLA-A and HLA-B alleles of most subjects. Apparent HLA restriction characterized most CMV-associated TCR beta chains in a later analysis.

Both 60 Vbeta primers and 13 Jbeta primers went into the PCR. TCRdb's copy holds only in-frame clones and misses some; the assay was immunoSEQ multiplex PCR. Among about 98,000 clones listed, less than 70% were seen once. Germline CDR1 SNHLY, CDR2 FYNNEI. V lost 0 bases and J lost 10, with 16 bases in between. The CDR3 consists of 15 residues. The V call is TRBV2, the J call TRBJ2-1, with D maybe TRBD2 (5 bases). The sequenced sample was PBMCs. The source is a female donor in good health and CMV-seronegative. CDR3: CASSEAGYLAGEQFF. The CDR3 nucleotides read TGTGCCAGCAGTGAAGCGGGGTATCTAGCTGGGGAGCAGTTCTTC.